Following are 22 T cell receptor beta chains from one sample sequenced in a study of shared clonotypes between healthy human individuals. TCRdb keeps only in-frame clones here, not all; method: immunoSEQ multiplex PCR. The table has some 2.4 million clones, over 85% seen once; the top ten hold 0.35% to 0.45%. Sequencing input: naive CD4+ T cells from PBMCs. Subset reported: CD45RA+ positively selected. The receptors were gathered from a man between 18 and 29 years old in good health. Some clones in this sample may be carry-over from other donors' samples.

This sequence joins TRBV29-1 and TRBJ2-7; D perhaps matches TRBD1 (5 bases). Germline CDR1 SQVTM, CDR2 ANQGSEA. The CDR3 loop spans 16 amino acids. V lost 4 bases and J 4 bases, leaving 23 bases between the germline ends. CDR3 coding DNA: TGCAGCGTTGTTGACAGTTCAAGCTTCTTCCTATACGAGCAGTACTTC. This gives the protein CSVVDSSSFFLYEQYF.

The genes are TRBV10-3 and TRBJ1-5; maybe TRBD1 (5 bases). Germline assignment: CDR1 ENHRY and CDR2 SYGVKD. Trimming pared 0 bases from V and 1 base from J, leaving 10 bases between. The length of the CDR3 is 16 residues. The CDR3: CAISESGGLSNQPQHF. The CDR3 nucleotides are TGTGCCATCAGTGAGTCGGGGGGTTTGAGCAATCAGCCCCAGCATTTT.

The rearrangement uses TRBV28 and TRBJ1-5; 7 positions match TRBD1. CDR3 length: 17 residues. The junction had 13 bases not matched to a gene; V was cut back by 6 bases and J by 2 bases. Germline V gene lookup returns CDR1 MDHEN and CDR2 SYDVKM. In nucleotides, the CDR3 is TGTGCCAGCAGCCCCTGGGTAAGGGGGCGAGGCAATCAGCCCCAGCATTTT. Residues: CASSPWVRGRGNQPQHF.

The rearrangement links TRBV6-5 to TRBJ2-1, with TRBD1 identical over 9 bases. Germline V gene sequence: CDR1 MNHEY, CDR2 SVGAGI. The CDR3 extends over 14 amino acids. V dropped 2 bases and J dropped 9; count of bases not matched to a gene: 5. In nucleotides, the CDR3 is TGTGCCAGCAGTTACGGGACAGGGATGGGTGAGCAGTTCTTC. Its translation is CASSYGTGMGEQFF.

The rearrangement links TRBV6-5 to TRBJ1-2, with TRBD1 matching 7 bases. Germline CDR1 and CDR2: MNHEY and SVGAGI. The CDR3 sequence is 14 residues long. Trimming took 5 bases from V and 3 from J; bases not matched to a gene: 6. CDR3 sequence (DNA): TGTGCCAGCAGTCCAGGGGGATTTCACTATGGCTACACCTTC. It translates to CASSPGGFHYGYTF.

V usage is TRBV5-3 and J usage is TRBJ2-2, with D hard to call. TRBV5-3 is an ORF; its function is uncertain. The CDR3 is 16 amino acids. With 0 bases removed from V and 1 base from J, the gap between germline ends came to 10 bases. DNA for the CDR3: TGTGCCAGAAGCTTGGCCGCGGAAGAGAACACCGGGGAGCTGTTTTTT. Translation: CARSLAAEENTGELFF.

V gene TRBV10-3 combines with J gene TRBJ1-2; no clear D gene. Trimming shortened V by 2 bases and J by 2 bases, and 3 bases separated the two germline ends. This CDR3 is built from 12 residues. Germline lookup yields CDR1 ENHRY and CDR2 SYGVKD. In DNA form, the CDR3 reads TGTGCCATCAGTGAGGGGAACTATGGCTACACCTTC. This gives the protein CAISEGNYGYTF.

The chain joins TRBV19 to TRBJ1-1; D gene ambiguous. From germline, CDR1 is LNHDA and CDR2 SQIVND (reference sequence). This CDR3 contains 14 residues. V was cut by 3 bases and J by 2 bases, with 10 bases left in between. The CDR3 here is CASSIPTYNTEAFF. The CDR3 nucleotides are TGTGCCAGTAGTATTCCCACCTACAACACTGAAGCTTTCTTT.

The chain has TRBV28 and TRBJ2-7, with 14 bases lining up with TRBD2. The CDR3 is 16 amino acids. CDR1 MDHEN and CDR2 SYDVKM come from the germline V gene. Unmatched junction bases numbered 9, after V lost 5 bases and J lost 6 bases. CDR3 loop: CASSTGLAGGTGEQYF. The CDR3 DNA is TGTGCCAGCAGTACTGGACTAGCGGGAGGCACCGGCGAGCAGTACTTC.

As to this clone: Within the sample, other DNA sequences also encode this same CDR3. The chain recombines TRBV5-1 with TRBJ2-3; 7 bases are a match to TRBD2. The CDR3 extends over 15 amino acids. J gave up 0 bases and V 1 base, and 2 bases lay outside the gene matches. The germline V gene has CDR1 SGHRS and CDR2 YFSETQ. The CDR3 loop is CASSLSSGSTDTQYF. In DNA, the CDR3 is TGCGCCAGCAGCTTGAGTAGCGGGAGCACAGATACGCAGTATTTT.

This chain joins TRBV7-2 and TRBJ2-7; D may be TRBD2 (6 bases). Trimming shortened V by 0 bases and J by 4 bases, and 10 bases separated the two germline ends. This CDR3 comprises 14 residues. The germline gives CDR1 SGHTA, CDR2 FQGNSA. This CDR3 is CASSLAGGQYEQYF. The DNA of the CDR3 is TGTGCCAGCAGCTTAGCGGGAGGTCAATACGAGCAGTACTTC.

The V gene is TRBV5-6, the J gene TRBJ2-7; a weak D match, TRBD2 (6 bases). The CDR3 totals 15 residues. The germline V gene encodes CDR1 SGHDT and CDR2 YYEEEE. The V and J ends lost 3 bases and 7 bases respectively, with 20 bases between them. Here the CDR3 reads CASSSEGPTADEQYF. CDR3 in DNA: TGTGCCAGCAGCTCGGAGGGGCCGACAGCCGATGAGCAGTACTTC.

This clone was found once. The gene calls are TRBV5-1 and TRBJ2-1; D uncertain. The CDR3 totals 16 residues. Germline V lookup: CDR1 SGHRS, CDR2 YFSETQ. V was trimmed by 4 bases and J by 0 bases, leaving 14 bases between them. This CDR3 reads CASSEGRRISYNEQFF. CDR3 nucleotide sequence: TGCGCCAGCAGCGAAGGGCGGCGTATCTCCTACAATGAGCAGTTCTTC.

The CDR3 protein is CASSFTVEAFF. The DNA of the CDR3 is TGTGCCAGCAGCTTCACGGTTGAAGCTTTCTTT. The chain combines TRBV7-9 with TRBJ1-1, with unresolved D. The CDR3 is 11 residues long. Germline CDR1 is SEHNR and CDR2 is FQNEAQ (reference sequence). Trimming left V 3 bases short and J 7 bases short, with 6 bases between.

J is TRBJ2-1 and V is TRBV5-6; 10 bases match TRBD1. Germline V gives CDR1 SGHDT, CDR2 YYEEEE. This CDR3 spans 16 amino acids. Trimming cost V 3 bases and J 8 bases; bases outside gene matches: 11. The chain's CDR3 is CASSSLGTGVRDEQFF. As DNA, the CDR3 is TGTGCCAGCAGCTCGTTGGGGACAGGGGTTAGGGATGAGCAGTTCTTC. Looking up the rest from reference TRBV5-6 and TRBJ2-1 gives the full variable domain: DAGVTQSPTHLIKTRGQQVTLRCSPKSGHDTVSWYQQALGQGPQFIFQYYEEEERQRGNFPDRFSGHQFPNYSSELNVNALLLGDSALYLCASSSLGTGVRDEQFFGPGTRLTVL.

The rearrangement joins TRBV7-8 to TRBJ2-1; 8 bases line up with TRBD1. Germline V CDR1 and CDR2: SGHVS, FQNEAQ. CDR3 size: 15 residues. V was pared by 1 base and J by 3 bases, with 2 bases of the junction left unmatched. The CDR3 region is CASSLGTGLYNEQFF. The CDR3 bases are TGTGCCAGCAGCTTAGGGACAGGGCTCTACAATGAGCAGTTCTTC.

The CDR3 DNA sequence: TGTGCCAGCAGCCAGGGATCGGGGGTGAACACTGAAGCTTTCTTT. Translation: CASSQGSGVNTEAFF. The rearrangement links TRBV11-3 to TRBJ1-1; weak D call: TRBD1 (5 bases). Deletions cut 5 bases from V and 0 bases from J, with 13 bases between. The CDR3 length is 15 residues. The germline V gene encodes CDR1 SGHNT and CDR2 YENEEA.

As to this clone: Different DNA sequences within this sample yield the same CDR3. V gene TRBV28 combines with J gene TRBJ2-6; D is uncertain. Germline lookup yields CDR1 MDHEN and CDR2 SYDVKM. The germline V and J ends were trimmed by 2 bases and 4 bases, with 6 bases remaining between them. This CDR3 comprises 14 residues. CDR3 DNA: TGTGCCAGCAGTTTAGTGACCGGGGCCAACGTCCTGACTTTC. This gives the protein CASSLVTGANVLTF. Full variable domain (outside the CDR3, taken from reference TRBV28 and TRBJ2-6): DVKVTQSSRYLVKRTGEKVFLECVQDMDHENMFWYRQDPGLGLRLIYFSYDVKMKEKGDIPEGYSVSREKKERFSLILESASTNQTSMYLCASSLVTGANVLTFGAGSRLTVL.

The CDR3 spells CSVEDRDRGGKETQYF. In nucleotides, the CDR3 is TGCAGCGTTGAAGATCGGGACAGGGGAGGGAAGGAGACCCAGTACTTC. J is TRBJ2-5 and V is TRBV29-1; 10 bases are shared with TRBD1. V shed 0 bases, J shed 5 bases, and the junction held 9 bases outside the gene matches. CDR1 is SQVTM, CDR2 ANQGSEA, per germline. This CDR3 has 16 amino acids.

The chain combines TRBV29-1 with TRBJ2-2; maybe TRBD1 (6 bases). V shed 4 bases and J shed 5 bases, with 14 bases lying between them. This CDR3 spans 14 amino acids. Germline CDR1 SQVTM, CDR2 ANQGSEA. CDR3 in amino acids: CSVAPLQGTGELFF. In DNA, the CDR3 is TGCAGCGTTGCACCACTACAGGGAACCGGGGAGCTGTTTTTT.

This chain joins TRBV15 and TRBJ2-7; D unresolved. Germline CDR1 reads LNHNV; CDR2 reads YYDKDF (reference sequence). This CDR3 has 14 residues. V dropped 1 base and J dropped 4 bases, with 11 bases sitting between them. CDR3 DNA: TGTGCCACCAGCAGAGGAAGGGTTGGTTACGAGCAGTACTTC. Amino acid sequence: CATSRGRVGYEQYF.

Details on this clone: Other DNA sequences in this specimen translate into the identical CDR3. The V gene is TRBV7-9, the J gene TRBJ2-7; D remains ambiguous. Looked up from germline, CDR1 is SEHNR and CDR2 is FQNEAQ (reference sequence). Between the trimmed V and J ends, which lost 5 bases and 1 base, there was a span of 6 bases. The CDR3 loop spans 12 amino acids. CDR3 sequence reads: CASSPSSYEQYF. The CDR3 DNA is TGTGCCAGCAGCCCCAGTTCCTACGAGCAGTACTTC.